These 26 T cell receptor beta chains were all obtained from the same sample, sequenced in a study of OX40 agonist ivuxolimab in advanced cancers. Only in-frame clones appear in the TCRdb table, and some are missing; sequencing was by immunoSEQ multiplex PCR. The table lists roughly 33,000 clones, around 70% of them singletons, with roughly 18% in the top ten. Sequencing was performed on CD4+ or CD8+ T cells sorted from blood, taken in a trial of the OX40 agonist ivuxolimab. Receptor source: an adult with an advanced solid tumor such as melanoma, head and neck, liver or kidney cancer.

On this clone: The junction departs from the called germline gene at one end, perhaps through a read error. The V and J genes are TRBV6-5 and TRBJ1-1, with D unresolved. The CDR3 is made up of 14 amino acids. The germline CDR1 and CDR2 sequences are MNHEY and SVGAGI. This chain's CDR3 is CASSLDGMNTEAFF. In DNA, the CDR3 is TGCGCCAGCAGTCTGGACGGAATGAACACTGAAGCTTTCTTT.

This chain uses TRBV19 with TRBJ1-5, with a possible D match to TRBD1 (6 bases). CDR1 LNHDA and CDR2 SQIVND come from the germline V gene (reference sequence). Trimming stripped 2 bases from V and 6 bases from J, with 17 bases between. CDR3 length: 16 amino acids. CDR3 DNA: TGTGCCAGTAGTATACTAGGCAGGGGCTGGGGTCAGCCCCAGCATTTT. Translated: CASSILGRGWGQPQHF. The variable domain in full, completed from reference TRBV19 and TRBJ1-5, reads DGGITQSPKYLFRKEGQNVTLSCEQNLNHDAMYWYRQDPGQGLRLIYYSQIVNDFQKGDIAEGYSVSREKKESFPLTVTSAQKNPTAFYLCASSILGRGWGQPQHFGDGTRLSIL.

The genes are TRBV11-2 and TRBJ2-1; D unresolved. CDR1 and CDR2 from the germline V gene are SGHAT and FQNNGV. The CDR3 totals 14 residues. V shed 1 base and J shed 6 bases, with 10 bases lying between them. The CDR3 region has the DNA TGTGCCAGCAGCTTAGCTAGAACCCTCAATGAGCAGTTCTTC. Amino acids: CASSLARTLNEQFF.

The chain recombines TRBV6-4 with TRBJ1-1; 9 nucleotides align to TRBD1. With 6 bases clipped from V and 1 base from J, the junction kept 9 bases outside the gene matches. The CDR3 has 16 amino acids. Germline CDR1 is MRHNA and CDR2 is SNTAGT. CDR3 DNA: TGTGCCAGCAGGGGGACAGGGCGAAGGGGGAACACTGAAGCTTTCTTT. This translates into CASRGTGRRGNTEAFF.

A few counts support this clone. CDR3: CATSVGGNQPQHF. CDR3 nucleotides: TGTGCCACCTCCGTGGGGGGCAATCAGCCCCAGCATTTT. The rearrangement joins TRBV27 to TRBJ1-5, with D possibly TRBD1 on 5 matching bases. V gave up 10 bases and J gave up 2 bases, with 12 bases separating them. CDR1 is MNHEY and CDR2 is SMNVEV in the germline V gene (reference sequence). CDR3 length: 13 residues.

This sequence joins TRBV5-4 and TRBJ2-6, with D possibly TRBD2 on 7 matching bases. Germline lookup yields CDR1 SGHNT and CDR2 YYREEE (reference sequence). The CDR3 sequence is 17 residues long. V was shortened by 4 bases and J by 1 base, with 15 bases between the two germline ends. The CDR3 nucleotides are TGTGCCAGCAGCCCCGGCGGGGGCGCATCTGGGGCCAACGTCCTGACTTTC. Its protein is CASSPGGGASGANVLTF.

The chain links TRBV6-5 to TRBJ2-3, with D maybe TRBD1 (6 bases). Germline CDR1 MNHEY, CDR2 SVGAGI. V shed 5 bases and J shed 0 bases, with 12 bases lying between them. The CDR3 is made up of 15 amino acids. The CDR3, as DNA: TGTGCCAGCAGTACCGGGACACCTAGCACAGATACGCAGTATTTT. Translated: CASSTGTPSTDTQYF.

V and J are TRBV15 and TRBJ2-3; D is perhaps TRBD2 (5 bases). Germline values: CDR1 LNHNV, CDR2 YYDKDF (reference sequence). V lost 5 bases to trimming and J lost 1 base, with 10 bases between them. This CDR3 spans 14 amino acids. CDR3 region: CATSGGPRTDTQYF. DNA for the CDR3: TGTGCCACCAGCGGAGGCCCCCGCACAGATACGCAGTATTTT.

CDR3 region: CASSPGTGGGKLFF. The CDR3 DNA is TGCGCCAGCAGCCCCGGGACAGGGGGCGGGAAACTGTTTTTT. This chain links TRBV5-1 with TRBJ1-4; the match to TRBD1 covers 12 bases. This CDR3 has 14 amino acids. Per the germline V gene, CDR1 is SGHRS and CDR2 is YFSETQ. The ends lost 4 bases at V and 11 bases at J; junction bases unmatched: 6.

The V gene is TRBV27, the J gene TRBJ1-6; a possible D gene is TRBD1 (6 bases). Trimming removed 3 bases from V and 10 bases from J, with 10 bases in between. Germline V gene lookup returns CDR1 MNHEY and CDR2 SMNVEV (reference sequence). There are 13 residues in the CDR3. CDR3 in DNA: TGTGCCAGCAGTTTTCAGGGGTTCTCACCCCTCCACTTT. Residues: CASSFQGFSPLHF.

The rearrangement uses TRBV6-5 and TRBJ2-4; D not resolved. Germline V gene sequence: CDR1 MNHEY, CDR2 SVGAGI. The CDR3 runs to 13 residues. V gave up 6 bases and J gave up 6 bases, with 12 bases separating them. CDR3 sequence reads: CASSPDITNIQYF. The DNA for the CDR3 is TGTGCCAGCAGCCCCGACATCACAAACATTCAGTACTTC.

The rearrangement links TRBV7-9 to TRBJ2-5; D uncertain. Gene TRBJ2-7 matches the end of the DNA better, so the J call may be wrong. CDR3 length: 15 residues. The germline V gene encodes CDR1 SEHNR and CDR2 FQNEAQ (reference sequence). Here the CDR3 reads CASTRPAGPNYEQYF. DNA for the CDR3: TGTGCCAGCACCCGCCCGGCCGGGCCGAACTACGAGCAGTACTTC.

The rearrangement uses TRBV7-2 and TRBJ1-1; 8 bases map to TRBD1. The V and J ends lost 1 base and 10 bases, in that order; junction bases with no gene match: 5. CDR1 and CDR2 from the germline V gene are SGHTA and FQGNSA. The CDR3 runs 13 residues. CDR3 in amino acids: CASSLGRQGLAFF. The CDR3 coding sequence is TGTGCCAGCAGCTTAGGGAGACAGGGGTTAGCTTTCTTT.

The table lists this clone with a few counts. The V gene is TRBV9, the J gene TRBJ1-6; the D gene is possibly TRBD1 (5 bases). The CDR3 consists of 14 residues. The ends were cut back, 7 bases at V and 5 bases at J, with 13 bases in the middle. CDR1 is SGDLS and CDR2 is YYNGEE in the germline V gene. CDR3 residues: CASSRAGHNSPLHF. In DNA, the CDR3 is TGTGCCAGCTCGCGCGCGGGGCATAATTCACCCCTCCACTTT.

This sequence joins TRBV7-9 and TRBJ1-1; the D is unclear. Germline V gives CDR1 SEHNR, CDR2 FQNEAQ (reference sequence). This CDR3 has 14 residues. V was trimmed by 2 bases and J by 6 bases, leaving 13 bases between them. The CDR3, as DNA: TGTGCCAGCAGCTTATCGATTGGAGCCCCTGAAGCTTTCTTT. Protein product: CASSLSIGAPEAFF.

V is TRBV5-6 and J is TRBJ1-2; D is uncertain. Deletions cut 4 bases from V and 8 bases from J, with 9 bases between. The CDR3 has 11 amino acids. Germline V gene lookup returns CDR1 SGHDT and CDR2 YYEEEE. Written as DNA, the CDR3 is TGTGCCAGCAGCACCATGGGAGGCTACACCTTC. This encodes CASSTMGGYTF.

V gene TRBV6-6 combines with J gene TRBJ2-5; 7 bases agree with TRBD1. CDR3 size: 14 residues. The V segment lost 6 bases and the J segment 4 bases; nucleotides outside the gene matches: 8. Germline V gene lookup returns CDR1 MNHNY and CDR2 SVGAGI (reference sequence). CDR3 DNA sequence: TGTGCCAGCAGCCCCCAGGGGGTAGGAGAGACCCAGTACTTC. Amino acid sequence: CASSPQGVGETQYF.

The gene calls are TRBV5-4 and TRBJ2-6; tentatively, D is TRBD1 or TRBD2 (5 bases each). Germline assignment: CDR1 SGHNT and CDR2 YYREEE (reference sequence). Trimming took off 4 bases at V and 4 bases at J, with 18 bases between the two ends. There are 17 residues in the CDR3. The CDR3 DNA reads TGTGCCAGCAGCCCCGGGACGGCCAGGACCGGGGCCAACGTCCTGACTTTC. Its translation: CASSPGTARTGANVLTF.

The chain joins TRBV7-9 to TRBJ1-3; D perhaps matches TRBD1 (6 bases). The CDR3 length is 15 residues. The V end lost 5 bases, the J end lost 2 bases, and 13 bases lay between the germline ends. From germline, CDR1 is SEHNR and CDR2 FQNEAQ (reference sequence). The chain's CDR3 is CASSLIQGPGNTIYF. CDR3 in DNA: TGTGCCAGCAGCCTGATCCAGGGGCCTGGAAACACCATATATTTT. Full variable domain (remainder filled in from reference TRBV7-9 and TRBJ1-3): DTGVSQNPRHKITKRGQNVTFRCDPISEHNRLYWYRQTLGQGPEFLTYFQNEAQLEKSRLLSDRFSAERPKGSFSTLEIQRTEQGDSAMYLCASSLIQGPGNTIYFGEGSWLTVV.

This clone was observed a few times. The chain combines TRBV25-1 with TRBJ1-1; D is undetermined. This CDR3 is 11 amino acids long. Germline V CDR1 and CDR2: MGHDK, SYGVNS. The V end lost 9 bases, the J end lost 5 bases, and 10 bases lay between the germline ends. This CDR3 is CARDHETEAFF. The CDR3 DNA reads as TGTGCCAGAGACCATGAAACTGAAGCTTTCTTT.

This chain uses TRBV27 with TRBJ2-5, with a possible D match to TRBD2 (5 bases). The CDR3 covers 13 residues. Looked up from germline, CDR1 is MNHEY and CDR2 is SMNVEV (reference sequence). Trimming pared 2 bases from V and 5 bases from J, leaving 9 bases between. The CDR3 protein is CASSLRRRETQYF. CDR3 bases: TGTGCCAGCAGTTTACGCAGGAGGGAGACCCAGTACTTC.

V usage is TRBV18 and J usage is TRBJ1-1; D is ambiguous. The ends were cut back, 4 bases at V and 1 base at J, with 10 bases in the middle. Germline V gene lookup returns CDR1 KGHSH and CDR2 LQKENI. This CDR3 is 14 amino acids long. The CDR3: CASSLQERNTEAFF. For the CDR3, the DNA is TGTGCCAGCTCACTCCAGGAGCGGAACACTGAAGCTTTCTTT.

The CDR3 is CAMGTEPYEQYF. In nucleotides, the CDR3 is TGTGCCATGGGGACTGAGCCCTACGAGCAGTACTTC. The chain recombines TRBV10-3 with TRBJ2-5, with D possibly being TRBD2 (6 bases). The J call is doubtful: the DNA matches TRBJ2-7 better. The V gene's germline CDR1 is ENHRY and CDR2 SYGVKD. This CDR3 is built from 12 residues.

This clone was counted a few times. The chain uses TRBV6-5 and TRBJ2-4; 9 bases agree with TRBD1. Unmatched junction bases numbered 4, after V lost 0 bases and J lost 7 bases. Germline CDR1 MNHEY, CDR2 SVGAGI. The CDR3 spans 15 residues. The CDR3, as DNA: TGTGCCAGCAGTTACTCGTCGGGACAGGGCAACATTCAGTACTTC. It codes for CASSYSSGQGNIQYF.

The rearrangement links TRBV9 to TRBJ2-7; D is unclear. Between the trimmed V and J ends, which lost 4 bases and 2 bases, there was a span of 10 bases. The CDR3 runs to 13 residues. The germline V gene encodes CDR1 SGDLS and CDR2 YYNGEE. The CDR3 loop is CASSPVRTYEQYV. CDR3 DNA: TGTGCCAGCAGCCCCGTCAGAACCTACGAGCAGTACGTC.

The V call is TRBV6-1, the J call TRBJ1-1, with a tentative D call TRBD1 (5 bases). The CDR3 contains 13 residues. Trimming left V 9 bases short and J 1 base short, with 12 bases between. Germline V CDR1 and CDR2: MNHNS, SASEGT. The CDR3 bases are TGTGCCAGTCAACAGGTGGGGAACACTGAAGCTTTCTTT. Encoded protein: CASQQVGNTEAFF.